This TCR beta chain was identified in a study of graft-versus-host responses after intestinal transplantation. Germline CDR1 reads MDHEN; CDR2 reads SYDVKM. The CDR3 is made up of 13 amino acids. V lost 2 bases, J lost 0 bases, and 4 bases lay in between. The repertoire was sequenced with immunoSEQ multiplex PCR; TCRdb's copy has only in-frame clones and lacks some. This sample has about 47,000 clones, with about 95% found just once. This TCR derives from a human patient who received an intestinal transplant, so some T cells may come from the graft donor. The V and J genes are TRBV28 and TRBJ1-1; no firm D call. Sequences were derived from PBMCs, sampled more than 310 days after intestinal transplant. The CDR3 spells CASSLKLNTEAFF. CDR3 bases: TGTGCCAGCAGTTTAAAGTTGAACACTGAAGCTTTCTTT.